Included here is one T cell receptor beta chain sequence, with context. This sample is part of a study of T cell responses to AZD1222 COVID-19 vaccine. CDR3 length equals 15 residues. Trimming shortened V by 4 bases and J by 2 bases, and 15 bases separated the two germline ends. Germline loops: CDR1 SGHRS, CDR2 YFSETQ. This table comes from immunoSEQ multiplex PCR, and its TCRdb copy is limited to in-frame clones, with some not included. The profile shows fewer than 120,000 clones, 85% to 95% of them singletons. This rearrangement joins TRBV5-1 to TRBJ1-2; unclear D gene. The sample here was peripheral blood, taken on day 0 of AZD1222 vaccination. This sequence was found in an adult in good health. CDR3 loop: CASSQTDARNYGYTF. DNA for the CDR3: TGCGCCAGCAGCCAGACGGACGCGAGGAACTATGGCTACACCTTC.